This entry features one T cell receptor beta chain sequence. This entry comes from a study of T-cell reconstitution after alpha-beta-depleted transplantation in children. Unique molecular identifiers were incorporated when the TCRbeta library was constructed. MiXCR, applied by TCRdb to the PCR reads, yields one record per CDR3 protein. The data contain some 220,000 distinct CDR3 sequences, roughly a tenth of them singletons. The CDR3 has 13 amino acids. Germline V lookup: CDR1 SQVTM, CDR2 ANQGSEA. The V and J ends lost 2 bases and 4 bases, in that order; junction bases with no gene match: 4. This rearrangement joins TRBV29-1 to TRBJ1-1, with 7 bases that match TRBD1. The input for sequencing was PBMCs, taken before TCRalphabeta/CD19-depleted stem cell transplant. The origin of this receptor is a child in the first two years of life with acute myeloid leukemia, due to receive a stem cell transplant. CDR3 DNA: TGCAGCGTTGAAACAGGGGAGAGCACTGAAGCTTTCTTT. Protein: CSVETGESTEAFF.